A selection of T cell receptor beta chains follows, all from one sample in a study of T-cell reconstitution after alpha-beta-depleted transplantation in children. TCRdb re-derived calls from the PCR reads in MiXCR, one entry per CDR3 protein. The table lists around 700,000 distinct CDR3 sequences, less than 15% of them singletons. The source was PBMCs, collected before TCRalphabeta/CD19-depleted stem cell transplant. Every receptor here comes from a girl aged 2 to 10 with congenital amegakaryocytic thrombocytopenia, due to receive a stem cell transplant. CDR3s include the opening cysteine and the closing phenylalanine or tryptophan. D genes are given only for firm matches. Clone sizes are given selectively: once, few, many, or a class where the clone is expanded.

>NA|few|TRBJ2-2|TRBV5-1
CASSLVWPNTGELFF
TGCGCCAGCAGCTTGGTGTGGCCAAACACCGGGGAGCTGTTTTTT
>NA|many|TRBJ2-2|TRBV9
CASSVEGRPPPPGELFF
TGTGCCAGCAGCGTAGAAGGCCGGCCTCCTCCCCCAGGGGAGCTGTTTTTT
>NA|many|TRBJ1-1|TRBV25-1
CASGGSDAFF
TGTGCCAGCGGGGGGAGTGATGCTTTCTTT
>NA|NA|TRBJ2-6|TRBV7-9
CASSLAGRDPWANVLTF
TGTGCCAGCAGCTTAGCGGGGCGCGATCCCTGGGCCAACGTCCTGACTTTC
>TRBD1|many|TRBJ2-7|TRBV12-3/TRBV12-4
CASSSTGVEQYF
TGTGCCAGCAGTTCGACAGGGGTCGAGCAGTACTTC
>TRBD2|NA|TRBJ2-4|TRBV29-1
CSVEGLAGSNIQYF
TGCAGCGTTGAAGGCCTAGCGGGATCAAACATTCAGTACTTC
>TRBD1|NA|TRBJ2-7|TRBV29-1
CSVSGTVEGEQYF
TGCAGCGTATCCGGGACAGTTGAGGGCGAGCAGTACTTC
>NA|many|TRBJ2-2|TRBV7-9
CASSFGTGELFF
TGTGCCAGCAGCTTTGGAACCGGGGAGCTGTTTTTT
>NA|NA|TRBJ2-3|TRBV5-1
CASGHSEADTQYF
TGCGCCAGCGGCCATTCTGAGGCAGATACGCAGTATTTT
>NA|few|TRBJ2-7|TRBV20-1
CSALPRTYEQYF
TGCAGTGCTCTCCCCAGGACCTACGAGCAGTACTTC
>NA|many|TRBJ2-2|TRBV7-9
CASSLLLRKENTGELFF
TGTGCCAGCAGCTTATTGCTCAGAAAGGAGAACACCGGGGAGCTGTTTTTT
>NA|NA|TRBJ2-3|TRBV20-1
CCFRVADTQYF
TGCTGTTTCCGGGTAGCAGATACGCAGTATTTT
>TRBD2|few|TRBJ2-3|TRBV6-2/TRBV6-3
CASSYLKSGSLRTNTDTQYF
TGTGCCAGCAGTTACCTGAAAAGCGGGAGCCTAAGGACCAACACAGATACGCAGTATTTT
>NA|many|TRBJ1-2|TRBV20-1
CSARPNPDPHNYGYTF
TGCAGTGCTAGACCGAACCCGGACCCTCATAACTATGGCTACACCTTC
>TRBD1|NA|TRBJ1-4|TRBV7-6
CASSSTGGRGQSGEKLFF
TGTGCCAGCAGCTCCACTGGAGGCAGGGGGCAAAGTGGTGAAAAACTGTTTTTT
>NA|many|TRBJ2-7|TRBV20-1
CSAKGSFYEQYF
TGCAGTGCTAAAGGCTCTTTCTACGAGCAGTACTTC
>TRBD2|many|TRBJ2-7|TRBV9
CASSVGLAAPLEQYF
TGTGCCAGCAGCGTCGGACTAGCGGCCCCCCTCGAGCAGTACTTC